The source of this T cell receptor beta chain is a study of blood T cell repertoires in COVID-19. With V trimmed by 3 bases and J by 4 bases, 1 base remained unmatched. From germline, CDR1 is LGHDT and CDR2 YNNKEL (reference sequence). This CDR3 contains 14 residues. The data were produced by immunoSEQ multiplex PCR, yet TCRdb's version contains in-frame clones alone and is incomplete. The table shows roughly 240,000 clones, with around four fifths occurring only once. The sequenced sample was PBMCs or T cells enriched from blood (not recorded which). The clonotype was recovered from a woman between 40 and 50 years old who had been exposed to COVID-19. The rearrangement links TRBV3-1 (or the pseudogene TRBV3-2) to TRBJ1-1, with TRBD1 matching over 11 bases. The CDR3 loop reads CASSQGQGVTEAFF. For the CDR3, the DNA is TGTGCCAGCAGCCAGGGACAGGGGGTCACTGAAGCTTTCTTT.